The text below deals with one TCR beta chain. This sample was included in a study of blood T cell repertoires in COVID-19. Assignments of participants to cohorts depended upon their own reported clinical history. Recovered status in Cohort 3 required two negative PCRs, clearance, or symptom resolution. Trimming removed 7 bases from V and 5 bases from J, with 19 bases in between. Germline CDR1 is SGDLS and CDR2 is YYNGEE. This CDR3 has 15 residues. Assay used: immunoSEQ multiplex PCR; TCRdb lists only in-frame clones, some missing. Here the sample spans 250,000 or so clones, approximately 83% being singletons.

This receptor was obtained from a woman in her fifties or sixties who had recovered from COVID-19. The sequencing input was PBMCs or T cells enriched from blood (not recorded which). The chain recombines TRBV9 with TRBJ1-5; D is possibly TRBD1 (5 bases). The CDR3 loop reads CASGKTDTRYQPQHF. CDR3 nucleotides: TGTGCCAGCGGAAAGACAGACACACGCTATCAGCCCCAGCATTTT.